Below are 25 T cell receptor beta chains sequenced from a single sample in a study of CD8+ T cells in alopecia areata. Extracted from the samples, RNA was reverse transcribed into cDNA to serve as the sequencing template. Some clones are missing from TCRdb's copy, which holds only in-frame ones; the method was immunoSEQ multiplex PCR. This repertoire lists approximately 280,000 clones without singletons; more than 1% sits in the top ten. Researchers sorted pooled cutaneous lymph node cells on the basis of CD4, CD8alpha, NKG2D, NKG2ACE and other markers. Sequenced: CD4+ T cells sorted from a lymph node. The receptors originated from a C3H/HeJ mouse with alopecia areata. MHC haplotype of the strain: H2-k.

This clone was seen more than once but under ten times. Genes here carry mouse names. The CDR3 end is not reached by the read, which stops 4 residues before it; the germline J gene fills it in. This sample includes further DNA sequences coding for the same CDR3. This chain links TRBV13-2 with TRBJ2-1, with 7 bases identical to TRBD2. J gave up 6 bases and V 3 bases, and 3 bases lay outside the gene matches. CDR3 length: 13 amino acids. Germline values: CDR1 NNHNN, CDR2 SYGAGS (reference sequence). The covered CDR3 bases are TGTGCCAGCGGTGCTGGGGGTGGTGCT. Translated: CASGAGGGA. The CDR3 as a whole reads CASGAGGGAEQFF.

On this clone itself: Mouse gene names apply. The missing CDR3 end, 4 residues past where the read stops, is filled in from the germline J gene. The rearrangement joins TRBV16 to TRBJ1-1; D remains unclear. This CDR3 has 11 residues. CDR1 and CDR2 from the germline V gene are SGHSA and FRNQAP. The CDR3 bases that were read are TGTGCGCACAGAGCAAACACA. It is translated as CAHRANT. The whole CDR3 is CAHRANTEVFF.

The table lists this clone with a few counts. Gene labels here are mouse ones. The read gets to within 4 residues of the CDR3 end, and the germline J gene fills in the rest. V gene TRBV13-2 combines with J gene TRBJ2-1; a possible D gene is TRBD1 (5 bases). V gave up 0 bases and J gave up 0 bases, with 7 bases separating them. This CDR3 spans 15 amino acids. Germline V gene lookup returns CDR1 NNHNN and CDR2 SYGAGS (reference sequence). The CDR3 protein is CASGDARDNYAEQFF. The CDR3 DNA, read in part, is TGTGCCAGCGGTGATGCCAGGGATAACTATGCT.

Regarding this clone: Gene names and germline refer to mouse. The sequenced fragment ends 4 residues before the CDR3 boundary, so the rest is inferred from the germline J gene. The V call is TRBV5, the J call TRBJ2-5, with a tentative D call TRBD1 (5 bases). Per the germline V gene, CDR1 is LGHNA and CDR2 is YNLKQL (reference sequence). CDR3 length equals 13 residues. The CDR3 sequence: CASSTRTKDTQYF. The CDR3 DNA, read in part, is TGTGCCAGCAGCACCCGGACAAAAGAC.

With respect to this clone: Genes and germline come from the mouse. The CDR3 is cut off 4 residues early in the read; its end comes from the germline J gene. This chain uses TRBV19 with TRBJ2-3; D is perhaps TRBD1 (6 bases). V shed 5 bases and J shed 1 base, with 14 bases lying between them. The CDR3 contains 15 residues. CDR1 and CDR2 from the germline V gene are FNHDT and SITEND (reference sequence). The covered CDR3 bases are TGTGCCAGCAGAACGGGACATTGGGGTGCAGAA. Residues: CASRTGHWGAE. The full CDR3 sequence reads CASRTGHWGAETLYF. Based on the CDR3 plus reference TRBV19 and TRBJ2-3, the full variable domain is GGIITQTPKFLIGQEGQKLTLKCQQNFNHDTMYWYRQDSGKGLRLIYYSITENDLQKGDLSEGYDASREKKSSFSLTVTSAQKNEMAVFLCASRTGHWGAETLYFGSGTRLTVL.

This clone occurred many times. The genes and germline here are from mouse. With the read ending 4 residues before the CDR3 end, the germline J gene is used to fill in that end. The same CDR3 arises from other DNA sequences in this sample as well. The V gene is TRBV19, the J gene TRBJ1-1; TRBD1 matches at 7 bases. Trimming removed 4 bases from V and 4 bases from J; junction bases left unmatched: 1. Germline V CDR1 and CDR2: FNHDT, SITEND (reference sequence). The CDR3 consists of 12 residues. The sequenced CDR3 bases are TGTGCCAGCAGTCGGGACAGCACA. Translated, it gives CASSRDST. The CDR3, in full, reads CASSRDSTEVFF.

As concerns this clone: Each gene name is a mouse one. The read finishes 4 residues shy of the CDR3 end, and the germline J gene is used to complete it. Within the sample, other DNA sequences also encode this same CDR3. This sequence joins TRBV13-1 and TRBJ1-2; D unclear. CDR1 is NSHNY, CDR2 SYGAGN, per germline. The ends were cut back, 2 bases at V and 0 bases at J, with 8 bases in the middle. This CDR3 spans 14 amino acids. CDR3 bases read: TGTGCCAGCAGTGAGCAGGCCGCAAACTCC. Amino acids: CASSEQAANS. The complete CDR3 sequence is CASSEQAANSDYTF.

This clone was counted a few times. Mouse gene names apply. Read coverage stops 4 residues before the CDR3 terminus; the germline J gene supplies the remainder. The chain has TRBV13-1 and TRBJ2-7, with 8 bases identical to TRBD2. CDR3 length equals 13 residues. V was pared by 2 bases and J by 3 bases, with 1 base of the junction left unmatched. Germline V gives CDR1 NSHNY, CDR2 SYGAGN. CDR3 region: CASSETGDYEQYF. CDR3 DNA, as far as it was read: TGTGCCAGCAGTGAGACTGGGGACTAT.

Remarks on this clone: The genes and germline here are from mouse. The read comes to an end 4 residues before the CDR3 does, leaving the germline J gene to fill in the end. The V and J genes are TRBV1 and TRBJ2-7; 10 bases map to TRBD1. With V trimmed by 5 bases and J by 1 base, 2 bases remained unmatched. The CDR3 consists of 14 residues. The germline gives CDR1 NSQYPW, CDR2 LRSPGD (reference sequence). The sequenced part of the CDR3 DNA is TGCACCTGCAGTCCGGGACAGGGGTCCTAT. Translating gives CTCSPGQGSY. In full, the CDR3 is CTCSPGQGSYEQYF.

This clone was counted only a few times. The gene names here belong to mouse. The read gets to within 4 residues of the CDR3 end, and the germline J gene fills in the rest. The chain joins TRBV4 to TRBJ2-2; TRBD1 matches at 8 bases. This CDR3 comprises 14 residues. CDR1 is LGHDT, CDR2 YNNKQL, per germline (reference sequence). V was clipped by 4 bases and J by 4 bases; unmatched bases: 2. Here the CDR3 reads CASSSTGGTGQLYF. The covered CDR3 bases are TGTGCCAGCAGCTCTACAGGGGGCACCGGG.

On this clone: Here the gene names and germline are mouse. The missing CDR3 end, 4 residues past where the read stops, is filled in from the germline J gene. Other DNA sequences within the sample encode an identical CDR3. The chain combines TRBV13-1 with TRBJ2-2; 8 bases align to TRBD2. The J segment lost 0 bases and the V segment lost 0 bases, leaving 1 base of the junction unmatched. Germline V CDR1 and CDR2: NSHNY, SYGAGN. This CDR3 comprises 16 residues. CDR3 residues: CASSDGGGANTGQLYF. The CDR3 DNA, read in part, is TGTGCCAGCAGTGATGGGGGGGGCGCAAACACCGGG.

This clone was counted between two and nine times. Germline and genes: mouse. The read ends 4 residues shy of where the CDR3 ends; the end is completed using the germline J gene. The rearrangement links TRBV1 to TRBJ2-5; 12 bases fit TRBD2. The CDR3 sequence is 15 residues long. With V trimmed by 7 bases and J by 0 bases, 2 bases remained unmatched. Germline loops: CDR1 NSQYPW, CDR2 LRSPGD (reference sequence). This CDR3 reads CTCKTGGANQDTQYF. The part of the CDR3 DNA that was read is TGCACCTGCAAGACTGGGGGGGCTAACCAAGAC. Supplemented by reference TRBV1 and TRBJ2-5, the full variable domain reads VTLLEQNPRWRLVPRGQAVNLRCILKNSQYPWMSWYQQDLQKQLQWLFTLRSPGDKEVKSLPGADYLATRVTDTELRLQVANMSQGRTLYCTCKTGGANQDTQYFGPGTRLLVL.

For this clone: Mouse gene names apply. The read stops 4 residues short of the end of the CDR3; the missing end is completed from the germline J gene. The V and J genes are TRBV19 and TRBJ1-1, with TRBD1 identical over 12 bases. The CDR3 totals 16 residues. The germline V gene has CDR1 FNHDT and CDR2 SITEND (reference sequence). CDR3 region: CASTPRDRGLRTEVFF. The sequenced part of the CDR3 DNA is TGTGCCAGCACCCCCCGGGACAGGGGGCTACGGACA.

There are a few counts of this clone. The listed genes are named as in mouse. Read data end 4 residues before the CDR3 end; the end is taken from the germline J gene. V gene TRBV13-1 combines with J gene TRBJ2-5; perhaps TRBD2 as D (6 bases). The ends were cut back, 2 bases at V and 3 bases at J, with 10 bases in the middle. Germline values: CDR1 NSHNY, CDR2 SYGAGN. This CDR3 has 14 amino acids. The sequenced CDR3 bases are TGTGCCAGCAGTGAGAACTGGGTGCAAGAC. Its translation: CASSENWVQD. The whole CDR3 reads CASSENWVQDTQYF.

This clone was observed a handful of times. All gene names here are mouse names. The read comes to an end 4 residues before the CDR3 does, leaving the germline J gene to fill in the end. The sample carries other DNA sequences with the same CDR3. The V call is TRBV13-3, the J call TRBJ2-7; TRBD2 matches at 8 bases. CDR1 NNHDY and CDR2 SYVADS come from the germline V gene. CDR3 length equals 14 residues. Germline trimming cut 3 bases from V and 0 bases from J; bases unmatched to any gene: 2. The part of the CDR3 DNA that was read is TGTGCCAGCAGTGGACTGGGGAGCTCCTAT. Translated, it gives CASSGLGSSY. The CDR3 in full is CASSGLGSSYEQYF.

This clone was seen a few times. Genes and germline are mouse. The CDR3 is cut off 4 residues early in the read; its end comes from the germline J gene. Other DNA sequences from this sample encode an identical CDR3 as well. The genes are TRBV5 and TRBJ2-2; D is unclear. This CDR3 has 15 amino acids. Trimming removed 1 base at V and 0 bases at J, with 6 bases between. Germline V lookup: CDR1 LGHNA, CDR2 YNLKQL (reference sequence). The CDR3 DNA, read in part, is TGTGCCAGCAGCCAAGGACTTGCAAACACCGGG. Translated: CASSQGLANTG. The full CDR3 sequence reads CASSQGLANTGQLYF.

This clone was seen only a few times. The germline and genes are mouse ones. The read ends 4 residues before the CDR3 terminus; that terminus is restored from the germline J gene. The same CDR3 can be traced to other DNA sequences in this sample. J is TRBJ2-1 and V is TRBV19, with a weak D call TRBD1 (5 bases). This CDR3 contains 14 residues. Trimming shortened V by 4 bases and J by 1 base, and 9 bases separated the two germline ends. CDR1 is FNHDT, CDR2 SITEND, per germline (reference sequence). The CDR3 bases that were read are TGTGCCAGCAGTCCACGACAGAACTATGCT. Protein product: CASSPRQNYA. The entire CDR3 protein reads CASSPRQNYAEQFF.

In the case of this clone: Each gene name is a mouse one. The read halts 4 residues ahead of the CDR3 end, with the missing end drawn from the germline J gene. The sample carries other DNA sequences with the same CDR3. V gene TRBV13-2 combines with J gene TRBJ2-5, with 8 bases matching TRBD2. V lost 3 bases to trimming and J lost 1 base; unmatched junction nucleotides: 4. This CDR3 comprises 15 residues. Germline-derived CDR1 and CDR2 are NNHNN and SYGAGS (reference sequence). CDR3 bases read: TGTGCCAGCGGTGGTACTGGGGGTTACCAAGAC. Protein sequence: CASGGTGGYQD. In full, the CDR3 is CASGGTGGYQDTQYF.

This clone came up a few times. Gene names and germline refer to mouse. The missing CDR3 end, 4 residues past where the read stops, is filled in from the germline J gene. The V and J genes are TRBV13-3 and TRBJ2-4; 8 bases line up with TRBD1. Trimming removed 4 bases from V and 1 base from J; junction bases left unmatched: 5. This CDR3 contains 15 residues. CDR1 is NNHDY, CDR2 SYVADS, per germline. The CDR3 DNA, read in part, is TGTGCCAGCAGTCGCCAGGGGGCGGGTCAAAAC. Its protein is CASSRQGAGQN. The full CDR3 sequence reads CASSRQGAGQNTLYF.

This clone was seen more than once but under ten times. Mouse names are used for the genes. The sequenced part of the CDR3 DNA is TGTGCCAGCGGGGACAGGGGGCCAGAA. Translation gives CASGDRGPE. The whole CDR3 sequence reads CASGDRGPETLYF. This chain links TRBV13-2 with TRBJ2-3, with 11 bases aligning to TRBD1. Read sequence stops 4 residues before the CDR3 end, and the germline J gene provides the missing end. There are 13 residues in the CDR3. The ends lost 5 bases at V and 4 bases at J; junction bases unmatched: 0. Germline CDR1 reads NNHNN; CDR2 reads SYGAGS (reference sequence).

This clone turned up a few times. Gene names are mouse gene names. Sequencing ends 4 residues short of the CDR3 end; the germline J gene provides the rest. This sequence joins TRBV2 and TRBJ1-2; D unresolved. Trimming took off 1 base at V and 1 base at J, with 10 bases between the two ends. CDR3 length equals 15 residues. Germline lookup yields CDR1 LGHNA and CDR2 YSYQKL. CDR3 DNA, as far as it was read: TGTGCCAGCAGCCAAGCCCCGACAATAAACTCC. This sequence encodes CASSQAPTINS. The complete CDR3 protein is CASSQAPTINSDYTF.

Concerning this clone itself: Genes and germline are mouse. The CDR3 goes on 4 residues after the read ends, and that part is filled in from the germline J gene. V gene TRBV19 combines with J gene TRBJ2-3; 12 nucleotides align to TRBD2. The V segment lost 4 bases and the J segment 2 bases; nucleotides outside the gene matches: 5. Germline CDR1 reads FNHDT; CDR2 reads SITEND (reference sequence). This CDR3 comprises 16 residues. Here the CDR3 reads CASSRLGGRVAETLYF. The part of the CDR3 DNA that was read is TGTGCCAGCAGTCGACTGGGGGGGCGCGTTGCAGAA.

This clone came up a few times. The genes are named according to mouse. The sample has other DNA sequences that encode this CDR3 too. This chain's CDR3 is CASSEPGQGTGQLYF. CDR3 DNA (partial): TGTGCCAGCAGTGAGCCGGGACAGGGCACCGGG. V gene TRBV13-1 combines with J gene TRBJ2-2; TRBD1 aligns across 9 bases. The sequence runs out 4 residues before the end of the CDR3; the remainder is reconstructed from the germline J gene. V trimming: 2 bases; J trimming: 4 bases; junction bases outside the gene matches: 3. The length of the CDR3 is 15 residues. The germline CDR1 and CDR2 sequences are NSHNY and SYGAGN.

This clone has more than one count but fewer than ten. Genes here carry mouse names. The read ends 4 residues shy of where the CDR3 ends; the end is completed using the germline J gene. V usage is TRBV1 and J usage is TRBJ2-7, with 9 bases that match TRBD1. The germline CDR1 and CDR2 sequences are NSQYPW and LRSPGD (reference sequence). CDR3 length: 13 amino acids. CDR3: CTCSVQGADEQYF. The CDR3 DNA, read in part, is TGCACCTGCAGCGTACAGGGGGCGGAT. Together with reference TRBV1 and TRBJ2-7, the CDR3 gives the full variable domain: VTLLEQNPRWRLVPRGQAVNLRCILKNSQYPWMSWYQQDLQKQLQWLFTLRSPGDKEVKSLPGADYLATRVTDTELRLQVANMSQGRTLYCTCSVQGADEQYFGPGTRLTVL.

This clone was detected only a few times. Gene and germline names: mouse. The read ends 4 residues early relative to the CDR3; the germline J gene fills the gap. The V call is TRBV1, the J call TRBJ1-1; unclear D gene. CDR1 and CDR2 (germline): NSQYPW, LRSPGD (reference sequence). The CDR3 runs 14 residues. V shed 1 base and J shed 0 bases, with 6 bases lying between them. The CDR3 protein is CTCSAAHSNTEVFF. CDR3 DNA, as far as it was read: TGCACCTGCAGTGCAGCCCACTCAAACACA.